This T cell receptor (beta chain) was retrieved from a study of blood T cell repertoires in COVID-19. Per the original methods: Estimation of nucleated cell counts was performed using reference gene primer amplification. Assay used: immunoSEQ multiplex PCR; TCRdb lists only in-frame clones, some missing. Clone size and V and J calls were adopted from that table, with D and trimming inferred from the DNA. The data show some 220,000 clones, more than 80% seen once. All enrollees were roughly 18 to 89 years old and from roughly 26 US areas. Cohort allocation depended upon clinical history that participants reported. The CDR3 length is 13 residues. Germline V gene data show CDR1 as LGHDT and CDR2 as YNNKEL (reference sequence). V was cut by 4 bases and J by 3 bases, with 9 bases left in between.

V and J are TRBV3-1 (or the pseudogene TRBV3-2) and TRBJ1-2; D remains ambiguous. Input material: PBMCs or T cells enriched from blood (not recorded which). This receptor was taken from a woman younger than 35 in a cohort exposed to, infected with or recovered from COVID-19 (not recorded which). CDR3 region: CASSLSEHYGYTF. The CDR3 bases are TGTGCCAGCAGCCTCTCTGAGCACTATGGCTACACCTTC.